This T cell receptor (beta chain) came from a study of T-cell reconstitution after alpha-beta-depleted transplantation in children. Study-level results: Several hundred expanded graft clones reportedly supplied alpha-beta T cells about two months after transplant. Among T cells one year after transplant, newly produced cells accounted for most counts and diversity. Surviving recipient T cells and intrathymic progenitors accounted for some patients' high TCRbeta diversity at day 60.

Unmatched junction bases numbered 2, after V lost 2 bases and J lost 4 bases. The germline V gene encodes CDR1 SNHLY and CDR2 FYNNEI. The CDR3 length is 14 residues. TCRbeta library preparation incorporated unique molecular identifiers. TCRdb recomputed calls from the PCR reads with MiXCR, one row per CDR3 protein. The top ten hold more than 25% of the sample, which has about 1,000,000 distinct CDR3 sequences, about 29% seen once. As for this clonotype: Its antigen is undetermined.

This material consisted of PBMCs, mostly from graft donor cells, taken 360 days after TCRalphabeta/CD19-depleted stem cell transplant. The TCR originated in a boy in the first two years of life who had a stem cell transplant for SCID, so the T cells may come from the graft donor. V is TRBV2 and J is TRBJ2-1; 7 bases fit TRBD1. The CDR3 here is CASSEWTGYNEQFF. The CDR3 nucleotides read TGTGCCAGCAGTGAATGGACAGGATACAATGAGCAGTTCTTC.